This entry is about one T cell receptor beta chain. Its target is unknown. The data stem from a study of T cell responses to AZD1222 COVID-19 vaccine. Study-wide background: Second doses at about 4 or about 12 weeks were pooled. Study results and limitations: There were vaccine-associated CD4 TCRs across spike, dominant at 160-218 and 743-854. Repertoires were obtained solely post-peak T cell response.

The CDR3 is 16 amino acids. The germline V and J ends were trimmed by 2 bases and 1 base, with 12 bases remaining between them. Germline values: CDR1 MDHEN, CDR2 SYDVKM. The method was immunoSEQ multiplex PCR; TCRdb's version includes in-frame clones alone and lacks a portion of them. The sample yields 160,000 or so clones, roughly 89% seen once. This sample comprised peripheral blood, obtained on day 0 of AZD1222 vaccination. The chain links TRBV28 to TRBJ1-3; possibly TRBD1 for D (5 bases). This TCR derives from an adult in good health. The CDR3 spells CASSLTGFRSGNTIYF. For the CDR3, the DNA is TGTGCCAGCAGTTTAACAGGATTTCGGTCTGGAAACACCATATATTTT.